Listed below are T cell receptor beta chains from one sample, sequenced in a study of regulatory T cells in long-lasting Graves disease. In TCRdb, the multiplex PCR reads were re-called with MiXCR into one record per CDR3 protein. The sample shows about 540,000 distinct CDR3 sequences, roughly 12% of them seen only once. These records were also assigned to another study, of T cells in Graves' hyperthyroidism and ophthalmopathy.

The material was peripheral blood mononuclear cells (PBMCs), obtained at new diagnosis, from a patient treated with antithyroid drugs. These receptors originate from a man aged 30 to 39 with Graves disease. The CDR3 runs from the conserved cysteine through the conserved F or W. The D gene is left open where the match is weak. The size of a clone is reported for some rows only, either as once, few or many, or as a class for expanded clones.

TRBJ1-2 TRBV12-3/TRBV12-4 TRBD1 many CASSFSGQGNYGYTF TGTGCCAGCAGTTTCTCGGGACAGGGGAACTATGGCTACACCTTC
TRBJ2-3 TRBV12-3/TRBV12-4 . many CASRAEGVTRTQYF TGTGCCAGCAGGGCCGAGGGAGTGACGCGTACGCAGTATTTT
TRBJ2-3 TRBV27 . many CASRRPPDTQYF TGTGCCAGCAGAAGACCCCCTGATACGCAGTATTTT
TRBJ2-7 TRBV13 . . CASSLYSGYEQYF TGTGCCAGCAGCTTATACAGCGGATACGAGCAGTACTTC
TRBJ2-1 TRBV20-1 . few CSAISGSMGEQFF TGCAGTGCTATTTCTGGGAGTATGGGGGAGCAGTTCTTC
TRBJ2-7 TRBV4-1 . few CASSQDVKGPAVYEQYF TGCGCCAGCAGCCAAGATGTCAAGGGCCCCGCTGTCTACGAGCAGTACTTC
TRBJ2-1 TRBV10-3 . many CAISDSVRSSYNEQFF TGTGCCATCAGTGACTCCGTGCGAAGCTCCTACAATGAGCAGTTCTTC
TRBJ2-1 TRBV6-2/TRBV6-3 . many CASSYDWDEQFF TGTGCCAGCAGCTACGATTGGGATGAGCAGTTCTTC
TRBJ2-5 TRBV4-1 . . CASRGRRGDQYF TGCGCCAGCAGGGGCAGGAGAGGGGACCAGTACTTC
TRBJ2-5 TRBV12-3/TRBV12-4 . many CASSPIGRVQETQYF TGTGCCAGCAGCCCCATCGGCAGAGTTCAAGAGACCCAGTACTTC
TRBJ2-3 TRBV6-1 TRBD2 many CASVRGGSTDTQYF TGTGCCAGCGTCCGGGGGGGTAGCACAGATACGCAGTATTTT
TRBJ1-1 TRBV29-1 . . CSVRKNTEAFF TGCAGCGTTCGTAAGAACACTGAAGCTTTCTTT
TRBJ1-6 TRBV2 . many CASSEAVIDSPLHF TGTGCCAGCAGTGAAGCTGTTATCGATTCACCCCTCCACTTT
TRBJ2-1 TRBV6-5 TRBD1 . CASSYLGQGASEQFF TGTGCCAGCAGTTACTTGGGACAGGGGGCGAGCGAGCAGTTCTTC
TRBJ1-1 TRBV14 . . CASSLRDTLNTEAFF TGTGCCAGCAGCCTCCGGGACACTCTGAACACTGAAGCTTTCTTT